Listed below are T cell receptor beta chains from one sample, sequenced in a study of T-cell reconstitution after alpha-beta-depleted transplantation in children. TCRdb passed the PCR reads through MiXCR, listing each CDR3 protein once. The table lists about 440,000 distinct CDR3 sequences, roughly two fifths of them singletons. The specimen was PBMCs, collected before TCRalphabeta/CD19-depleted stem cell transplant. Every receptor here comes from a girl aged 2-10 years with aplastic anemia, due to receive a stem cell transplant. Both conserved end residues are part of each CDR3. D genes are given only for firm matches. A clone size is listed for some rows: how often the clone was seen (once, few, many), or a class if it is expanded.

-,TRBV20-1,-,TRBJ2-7,TGCAGTGCATCTACAGGGAGCGAGCAGTACTTC,CSASTGSEQYF
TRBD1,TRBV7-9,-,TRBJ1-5,TGTGCCAGCAGCCAAAACAGGGGCAAGAATCAGCCCCAGCATTTT,CASSQNRGKNQPQHF
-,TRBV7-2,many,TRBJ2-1,TGTGCCAGCAGCTTACTAGCGAGCTCCTACAATGAGCAGTTCTTC,CASSLLASSYNEQFF
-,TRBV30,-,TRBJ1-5,TGTGCCTGGAGCGCAGGGTTCGCGCCCCAGCATTTT,CAWSAGFAPQHF
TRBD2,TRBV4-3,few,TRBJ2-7,TGCGCCAGCAGCCCACAATCGGGGCTAGCGGGAGAGAGCTCCTACGAGCAGTACTTC,CASSPQSGLAGESSYEQYF
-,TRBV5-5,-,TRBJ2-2,TGTGCCAGCAGCTTAAAATCGGGGGTCACCGGGGAGCTGTTTTTT,CASSLKSGVTGELFF
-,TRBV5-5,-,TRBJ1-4,TGTGCCAGCAGCTTGGAGTTGGCAGAGGCAACTAATGAAAAACTGTTTTTT,CASSLELAEATNEKLFF
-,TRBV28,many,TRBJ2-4,TGTGCCAGCAGTTCTCATGGGGCCCACCATCCTAAAAACATTCAGTACTTC,CASSSHGAHHPKNIQYF
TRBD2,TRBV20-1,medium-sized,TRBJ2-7,TGCAGTGCTAGTGCTAGCGGGTCAACCTACGAGCAGTACTTC,CSASASGSTYEQYF
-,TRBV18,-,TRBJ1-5,TGTGCCAGCTCACCGTTAGGATCGCGCGAGCAAGACCAGCATTTT,CASSPLGSREQDQHF
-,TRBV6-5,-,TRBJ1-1,TGTGCCAGCAGTTACAGGGTCACTGAAGCTTTCTTT,CASSYRVTEAFF
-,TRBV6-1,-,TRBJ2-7,TGTGCCAGCACACCTGACAGCTCCTTTTGGTACGAGCAGTACTTC,CASTPDSSFWYEQYF
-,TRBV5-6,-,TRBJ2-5,TGTGCCAGCAGCGGGCTGACCGGAGCCGGCCAAGAGACCCAGTACTTC,CASSGLTGAGQETQYF
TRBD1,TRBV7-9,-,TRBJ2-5,TGTGCCAGCAGCTCCATGGGACAGGGGACGACCCAGTACTTC,CASSSMGQGTTQYF
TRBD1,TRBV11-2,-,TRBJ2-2,TGTGCCAGCAGCTCCCTCCAGGGGGCGGGCGGGGAGCTGTTTTTT,CASSSLQGAGGELFF
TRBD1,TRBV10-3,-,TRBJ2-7,TGTGCCATCGCCGGGACAGGGAGCTCCTACGAGCAGTACTTC,CAIAGTGSSYEQYF
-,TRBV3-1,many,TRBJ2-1,TGTGCCAGCAGCCCCCGAGGAAGGTCCGGGAATGAGCAGTTCTTC,CASSPRGRSGNEQFF
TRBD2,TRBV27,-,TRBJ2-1,TGTGCCAGCAGTTTATTTCCTAGCGGGACCAATGAGCAGTTCTTC,CASSLFPSGTNEQFF
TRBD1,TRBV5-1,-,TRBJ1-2,TGCGCCAGCAGCCCCTTTCGGCAGGGGGCTGATGGCTACACCTTC,CASSPFRQGADGYTF
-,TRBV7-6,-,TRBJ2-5,TGTGCCAGCACCCCAACAGTTTCCCAAGAGACCCAGTACTTC,CASTPTVSQETQYF
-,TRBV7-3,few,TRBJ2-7,TGTGCCAGCAGCTTTCATTCTGCCGGCGGCTACGAGCAGTACTTC,CASSFHSAGGYEQYF
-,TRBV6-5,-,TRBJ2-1,TGTGCCGGGGGGATTAGCAGGAATGAGCAGTTCTTC,CAGGISRNEQFF
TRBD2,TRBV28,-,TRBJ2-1,TGTGCCAGCAGTTTAAAACTAGCGCCGATTTACAATGAGCAGTTCTTC,CASSLKLAPIYNEQFF
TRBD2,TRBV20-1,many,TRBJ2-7,TGCAGTGCTCAGGGAGCCGGGACTAGCGGGAGGTACGAGCAGTACTTC,CSAQGAGTSGRYEQYF
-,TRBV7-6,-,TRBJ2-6,TGTGCCAGCAGCCCTTGGGGACAAGGGACAACAGGGGCCAACGTCCTGACTTTC,CASSPWGQGTTGANVLTF
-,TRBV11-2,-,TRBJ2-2,TGTGCCAGCAGCTTAGTATCCCCAGGGATTACCGGGGAGCTGTTTTTT,CASSLVSPGITGELFF
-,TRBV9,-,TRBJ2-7,TGTGCCAGCAGCGGTGGGACTGGATTCTACGAGCAGTACTTC,CASSGGTGFYEQYF
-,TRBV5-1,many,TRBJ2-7,TGCGCCAGCACCTCGAGGGCGGGTAGTTACGAGCAGTACTTC,CASTSRAGSYEQYF
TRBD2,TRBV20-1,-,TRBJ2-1,TGCAGTGCCCTTACCGGGCGGGGGGCCAATGAGCAGTTCTTC,CSALTGRGANEQFF
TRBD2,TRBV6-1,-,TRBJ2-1,TGTGCCAGCAGTGAAGCGCACCCGTCGACTAGCGGGATCAGAAATGAGCAGTTCTTC,CASSEAHPSTSGIRNEQFF
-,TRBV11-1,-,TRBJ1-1,TGTGCCAGCAGCTCTACCTGGCCGGGGCAAAGGAGGAGGACTGAAGCTTTCTTT,CASSSTWPGQRRRTEAFF
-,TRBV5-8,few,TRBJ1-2,TGTGCCAGCAGCTTGGAGTACAGGGACTATGGCTACACCTTC,CASSLEYRDYGYTF
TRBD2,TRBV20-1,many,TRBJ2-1,TGCAGTGCTTCGCGATCTAGCGGTGCCTACAATGAGCAGTTCTTC,CSASRSSGAYNEQFF
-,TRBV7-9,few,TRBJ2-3,TGTGCCAGCAGTCGACGGCCGCGGACAGATACGCAGTATTTT,CASSRRPRTDTQYF
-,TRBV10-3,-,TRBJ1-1,TGTGCCATCAGTGACTACGGAACCAACACTGAAGCTTTCTTT,CAISDYGTNTEAFF
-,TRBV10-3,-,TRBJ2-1,TGTGCCAACTCCCCGGGCGATGAGCAGTTCTTC,CANSPGDEQFF
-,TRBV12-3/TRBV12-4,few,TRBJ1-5,TGTGCCAGCAGTTTTATAAATCAGCCCCAGCATTTT,CASSFINQPQHF
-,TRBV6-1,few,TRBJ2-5,TGTGCCAGCAGTGAGATCCGCAGGGAGACCCAGTACTTC,CASSEIRRETQYF
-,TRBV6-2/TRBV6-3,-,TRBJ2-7,TGTGCCAGCAGTTACCCCAAGCCAAGCGGAGGTCACTACGAGCAGTACTTC,CASSYPKPSGGHYEQYF
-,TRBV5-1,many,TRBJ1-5,TGCGCCAGCGTCTCCCTGAGGGGCGAAGGCAGCCCGGGTAGCAATCAGCCCCAGCATTTT,CASVSLRGEGSPGSNQPQHF
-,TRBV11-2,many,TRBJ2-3,TGTGCCAGCAGCCTGCCCGGGGCAGATACGCAGTATTTT,CASSLPGADTQYF
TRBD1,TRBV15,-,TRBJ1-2,TGTGCCACCAGCCCCGACAGGGAGGGCTATAATGGCTACACCTTC,CATSPDREGYNGYTF
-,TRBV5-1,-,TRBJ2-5,TGCGCCAGCAGCTTGGGGACTACGGAAGGAAAGACCCAGTACTTC,CASSLGTTEGKTQYF
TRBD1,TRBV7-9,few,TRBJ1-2,TGTGCCAGCAGTCCACCGGGACAGCACCACTATGGCTACACCTTC,CASSPPGQHHYGYTF
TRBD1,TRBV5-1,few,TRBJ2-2,TGCGCCAGCAGCGCCAGGGGGCTCGACACCGGGGAGCTGTTTTTT,CASSARGLDTGELFF
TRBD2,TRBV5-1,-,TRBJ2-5,TGCGCCAGCAGCTTGGCCGGGACTAACCTACAAGAGACCCAGTACTTC,CASSLAGTNLQETQYF
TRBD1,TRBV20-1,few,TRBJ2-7,TGCAGTGCGGCCGGGACAGGCGAGCAGTACTTC,CSAAGTGEQYF
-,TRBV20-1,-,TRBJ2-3,TGCAGTGCTAGAGATTGGCAGGGCCGCACAGATACGCAGTATTTT,CSARDWQGRTDTQYF
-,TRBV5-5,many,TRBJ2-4,TGTGCCAGCAGCTTGGCCCAGGGGGGCGTCATTCAGTACTTC,CASSLAQGGVIQYF
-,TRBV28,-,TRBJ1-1,TGTGCCAGCAGCCCCGGGGGGAGGACGGACACTGAAGCTTTCTTT,CASSPGGRTDTEAFF
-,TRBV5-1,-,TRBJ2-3,TGCGCCAGCAGTTGGGAATCAGATACGCAGTATTTT,CASSWESDTQYF
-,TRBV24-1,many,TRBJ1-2,TGTGCCACCAGTGACCATGGACGGAGGGTAGGCGGCTACACCTTC,CATSDHGRRVGGYTF
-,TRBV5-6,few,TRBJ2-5,TGTGCCAGCAGATTACTAGCTAACGAACAAGAGACCCAGTACTTC,CASRLLANEQETQYF
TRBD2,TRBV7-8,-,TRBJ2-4,TGTGCCAGCAGCTTAGTAGGGAGGGAGAGAAACATTCAGTACTTC,CASSLVGRERNIQYF
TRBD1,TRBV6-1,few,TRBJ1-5,TGTGCCAGCAGACGACAGGGTCTTGGTGGCAATCAGCCCCAGCATTTT,CASRRQGLGGNQPQHF
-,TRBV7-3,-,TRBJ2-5,TGTGCCAGCAGCGTGAAAAGCCAAGAGACCCAGTACTTC,CASSVKSQETQYF
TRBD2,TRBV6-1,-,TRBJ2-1,TGTGCCAGCAGTCCCTTTCTAGCGGGAGACTCCAATGAGCAGTTCTTC,CASSPFLAGDSNEQFF